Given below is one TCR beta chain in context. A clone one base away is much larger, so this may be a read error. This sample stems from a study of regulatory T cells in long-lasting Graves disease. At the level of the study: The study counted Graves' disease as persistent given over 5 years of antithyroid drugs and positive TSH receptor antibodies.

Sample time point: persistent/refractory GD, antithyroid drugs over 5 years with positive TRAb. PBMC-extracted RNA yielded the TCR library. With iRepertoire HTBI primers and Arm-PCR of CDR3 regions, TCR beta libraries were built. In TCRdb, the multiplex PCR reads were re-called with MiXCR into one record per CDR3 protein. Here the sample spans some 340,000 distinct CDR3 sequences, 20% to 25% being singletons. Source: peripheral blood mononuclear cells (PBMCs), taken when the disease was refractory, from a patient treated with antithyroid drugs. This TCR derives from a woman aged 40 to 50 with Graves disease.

For the CDR3, the DNA is TGTGCCAGCAATTGGACAATGAACACTGAAGCTTTCTTT. Its protein product is CASNWTMNTEAFF. The rearrangement uses TRBV28 and TRBJ1-1; possibly TRBD1 for D (5 bases). Germline V gives CDR1 MDHEN, CDR2 SYDVKM. CDR3 length: 13 residues. V was clipped by 7 bases and J by 0 bases, with 9 bases between them.